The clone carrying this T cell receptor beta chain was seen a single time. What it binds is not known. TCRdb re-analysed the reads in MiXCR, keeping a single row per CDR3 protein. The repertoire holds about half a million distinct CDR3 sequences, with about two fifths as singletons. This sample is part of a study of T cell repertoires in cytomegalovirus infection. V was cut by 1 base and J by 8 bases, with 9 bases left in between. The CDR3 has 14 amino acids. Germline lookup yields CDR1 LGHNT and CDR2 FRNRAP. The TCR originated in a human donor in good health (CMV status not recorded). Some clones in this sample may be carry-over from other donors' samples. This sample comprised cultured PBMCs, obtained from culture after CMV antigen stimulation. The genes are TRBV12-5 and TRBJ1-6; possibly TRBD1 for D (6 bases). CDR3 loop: CASGLEGGYSPLHF. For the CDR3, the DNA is TGTGCTAGTGGTTTGGAAGGGGGTTATTCACCCCTCCACTTT.